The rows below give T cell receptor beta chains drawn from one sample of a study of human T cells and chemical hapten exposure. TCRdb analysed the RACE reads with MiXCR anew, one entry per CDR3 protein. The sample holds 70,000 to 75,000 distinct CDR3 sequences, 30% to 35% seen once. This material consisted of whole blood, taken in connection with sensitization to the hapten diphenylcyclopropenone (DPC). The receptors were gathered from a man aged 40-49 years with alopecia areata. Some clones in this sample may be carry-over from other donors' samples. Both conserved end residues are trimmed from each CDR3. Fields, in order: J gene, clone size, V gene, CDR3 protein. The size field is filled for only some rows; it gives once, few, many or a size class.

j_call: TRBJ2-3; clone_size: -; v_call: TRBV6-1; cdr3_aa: ASSEALGDTDTQY
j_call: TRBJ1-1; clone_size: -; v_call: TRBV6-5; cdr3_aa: ASSAGMNTEAF
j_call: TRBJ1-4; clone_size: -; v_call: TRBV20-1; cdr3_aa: SARDPTTGEKLF
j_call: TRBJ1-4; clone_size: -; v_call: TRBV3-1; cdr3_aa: ASSLTTGIDEKLF
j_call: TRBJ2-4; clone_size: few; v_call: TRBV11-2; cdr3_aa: ASSLDNTYKNIQY
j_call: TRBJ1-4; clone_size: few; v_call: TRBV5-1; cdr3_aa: ASSSEGGAVTNEKLF
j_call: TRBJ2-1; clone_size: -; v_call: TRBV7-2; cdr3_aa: ASSSTSGSWNEQF
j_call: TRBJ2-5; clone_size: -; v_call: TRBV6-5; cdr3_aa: ASRLTSQETQY
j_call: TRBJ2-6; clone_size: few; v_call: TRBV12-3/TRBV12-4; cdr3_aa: ASSLESSGANVLT
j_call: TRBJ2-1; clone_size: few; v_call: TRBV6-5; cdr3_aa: ASSYPGAPYNEQF
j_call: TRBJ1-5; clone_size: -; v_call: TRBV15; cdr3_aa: ATSSRWRGQPQH
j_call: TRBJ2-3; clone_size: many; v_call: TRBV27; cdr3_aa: ASSQTTDTQY
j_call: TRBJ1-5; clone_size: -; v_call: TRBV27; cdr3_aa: ASSLRGSSNQPQH
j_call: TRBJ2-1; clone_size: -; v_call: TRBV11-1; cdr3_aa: ASSWVSGRATEQF
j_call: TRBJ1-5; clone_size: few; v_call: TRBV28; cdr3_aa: ASSFGRAFNQPQH
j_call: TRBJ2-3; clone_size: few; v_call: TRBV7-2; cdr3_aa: ASSLGVERADTQY
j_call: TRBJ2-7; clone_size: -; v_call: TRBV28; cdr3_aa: ASSLKLWDTTNYYYEQY
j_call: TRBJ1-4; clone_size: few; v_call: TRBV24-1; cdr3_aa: ATSDLQEKLF
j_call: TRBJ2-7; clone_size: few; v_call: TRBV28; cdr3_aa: ASRSTYEQY
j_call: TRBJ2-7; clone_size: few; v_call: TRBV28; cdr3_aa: ASTPRGIIYEQY
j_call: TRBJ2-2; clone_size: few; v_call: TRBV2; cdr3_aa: ASSQDSHTGELF
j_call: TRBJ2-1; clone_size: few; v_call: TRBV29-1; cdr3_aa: SVLPDSYNEQF
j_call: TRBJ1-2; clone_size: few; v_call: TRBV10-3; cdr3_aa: ATHQGGMSGYT
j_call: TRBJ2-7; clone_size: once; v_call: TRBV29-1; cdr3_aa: SVRGGEAYEQY
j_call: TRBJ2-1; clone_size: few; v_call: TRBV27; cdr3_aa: ASRERGLAGGTYNNEQF
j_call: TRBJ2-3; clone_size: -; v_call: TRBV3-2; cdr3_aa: ASSQARESTDTQY
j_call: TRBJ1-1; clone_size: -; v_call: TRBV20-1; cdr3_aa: SAHASTNGEAF
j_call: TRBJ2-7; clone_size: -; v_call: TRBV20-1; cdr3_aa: SARGDRDEQY
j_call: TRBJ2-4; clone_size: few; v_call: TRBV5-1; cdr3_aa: ASSPGMGVAKNIQY
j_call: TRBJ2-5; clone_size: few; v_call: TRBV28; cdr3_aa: ASSFDRGRQETQY
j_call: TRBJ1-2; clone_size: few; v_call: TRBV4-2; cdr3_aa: ASSQEPTGGDHGYT
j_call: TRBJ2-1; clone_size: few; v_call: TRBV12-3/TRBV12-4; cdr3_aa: ASSRGLAGGVNEQF
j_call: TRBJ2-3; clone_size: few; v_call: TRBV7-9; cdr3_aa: ASSIPAGVADTQY
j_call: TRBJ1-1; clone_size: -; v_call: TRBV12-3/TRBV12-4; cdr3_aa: ASRPTGRSTEAF
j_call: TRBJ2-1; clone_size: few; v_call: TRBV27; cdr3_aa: ASRVLGMEQF
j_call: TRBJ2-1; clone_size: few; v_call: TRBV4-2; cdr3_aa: ASSQEETSGPYNEQF
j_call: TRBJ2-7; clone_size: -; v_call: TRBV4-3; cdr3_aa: ASSQGRGSPYEQY
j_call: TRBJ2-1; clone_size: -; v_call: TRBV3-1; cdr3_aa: ASSRTSRTNEQF
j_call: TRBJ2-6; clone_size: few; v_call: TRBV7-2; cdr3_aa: ASRIVPGRIS
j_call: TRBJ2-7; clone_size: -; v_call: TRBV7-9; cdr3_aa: ASSFGVSGNPYEQY
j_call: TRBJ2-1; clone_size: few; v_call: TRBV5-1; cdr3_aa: ASSLAGKNHNEQF
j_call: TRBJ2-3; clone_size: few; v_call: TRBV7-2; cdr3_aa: ASSLDDSGPGTDTQY
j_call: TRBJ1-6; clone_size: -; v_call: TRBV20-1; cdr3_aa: SARGQSVNSPLH
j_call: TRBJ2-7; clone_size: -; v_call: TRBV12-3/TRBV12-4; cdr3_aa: ASGGIGSYEQY